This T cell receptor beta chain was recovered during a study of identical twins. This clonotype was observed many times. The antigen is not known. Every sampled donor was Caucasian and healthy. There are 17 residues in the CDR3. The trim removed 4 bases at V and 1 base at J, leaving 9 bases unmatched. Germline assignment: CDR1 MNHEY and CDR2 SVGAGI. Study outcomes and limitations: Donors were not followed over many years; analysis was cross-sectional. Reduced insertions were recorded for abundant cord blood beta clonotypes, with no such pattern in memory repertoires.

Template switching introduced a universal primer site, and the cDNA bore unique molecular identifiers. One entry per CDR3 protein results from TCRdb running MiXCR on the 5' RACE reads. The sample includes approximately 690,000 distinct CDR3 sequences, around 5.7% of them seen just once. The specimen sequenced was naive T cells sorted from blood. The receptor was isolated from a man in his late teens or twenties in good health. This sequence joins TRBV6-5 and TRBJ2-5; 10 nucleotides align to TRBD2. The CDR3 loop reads CASSSSLLAGIQETQYF. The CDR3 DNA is TGTGCCAGCAGTTCCTCACTACTAGCGGGGATCCAAGAGACCCAGTACTTC.